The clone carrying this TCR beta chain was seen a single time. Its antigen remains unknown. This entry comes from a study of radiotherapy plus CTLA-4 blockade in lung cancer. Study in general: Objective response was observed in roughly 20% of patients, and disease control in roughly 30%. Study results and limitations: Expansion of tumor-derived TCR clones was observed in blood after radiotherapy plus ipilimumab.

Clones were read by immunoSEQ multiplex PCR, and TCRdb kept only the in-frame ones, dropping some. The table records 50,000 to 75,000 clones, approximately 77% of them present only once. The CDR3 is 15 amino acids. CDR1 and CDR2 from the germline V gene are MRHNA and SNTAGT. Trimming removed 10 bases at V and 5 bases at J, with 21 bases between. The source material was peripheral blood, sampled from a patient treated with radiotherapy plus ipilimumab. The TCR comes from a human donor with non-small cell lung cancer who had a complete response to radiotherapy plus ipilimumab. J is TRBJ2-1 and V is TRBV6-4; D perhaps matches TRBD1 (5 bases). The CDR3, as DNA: TGTGCCACCCGACGTTGGGGCCGGCAGGACAATGAGCAGTTCTTC. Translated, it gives CATRRWGRQDNEQFF.